One and the same sample provided the 19 T cell receptor beta chains below, sequenced in a study of CD8 T cells in ankylosing spondylitis. Study-wide results and caveats: A TCR beta motif of several highly homologous variants appeared characteristic of ankylosing spondylitis blood.

TCRdb independently ran MiXCR on the 5' RACE reads; one entry per CDR3 protein. The sample yields 750,000 to 850,000 distinct CDR3 sequences, 10% to 15% seen once. The antigens of these receptors remain unknown. Material: blood, either unsorted or a sorted T cell fraction (not recorded which). These receptors were taken from a male donor with ankylosing spondylitis.

This chain connects TRBV11-2 to TRBJ2-5; no definite D call. The CDR3 is made up of 13 amino acids. V lost 6 bases to trimming and J lost 1 base, with 9 bases between them. Germline V gene lookup returns CDR1 SGHAT and CDR2 FQNNGV. CDR3 residues: CASRHPFQETQYF. CDR3 sequence (DNA): TGTGCCAGCAGGCATCCTTTCCAAGAGACCCAGTACTTC.

This clonotype has a count of ten or more. This chain links TRBV20-1 with TRBJ2-3, with TRBD2 identical over 8 bases. Trimming removed 0 bases from V and 4 bases from J; junction bases left unmatched: 6. Germline V lookup: CDR1 DFQATT, CDR2 SNEGSKA (reference sequence). This CDR3 comprises 15 residues. CDR3 residues: CSARDPAGVSDTQYF. DNA for the CDR3: TGCAGTGCTAGAGACCCAGCGGGAGTGTCAGATACGCAGTATTTT.

This clonotype was counted between two and nine times. V gene TRBV20-1 combines with J gene TRBJ2-5; 11 nucleotides align to TRBD2. The CDR3 extends over 15 amino acids. V shed 1 base and J 5 bases; nucleotides not matched to a gene: 6. Germline loops: CDR1 DFQATT, CDR2 SNEGSKA (reference sequence). The CDR3 region is CSARALAGDLETQYF. The CDR3 bases are TGCAGTGCTAGAGCACTAGCGGGAGATCTGGAGACCCAGTACTTC.

The gene calls are TRBV5-1 and TRBJ2-7, with 7 bases fitting TRBD1. With V trimmed by 2 bases and J by 4 bases, 3 bases remained unmatched. The length of the CDR3 is 13 residues. CDR1 is SGHRS, CDR2 YFSETQ, per germline. This chain's CDR3 is CASSLPGQYEQYF. The CDR3 DNA sequence: TGCGCCAGCAGCTTACCGGGACAGTACGAGCAGTACTTC.

The rearrangement links TRBV12-3 or TRBV12-4 to TRBJ1-4; TRBD1 matches 9 bases. Germline trimming cut 0 bases from V and 6 bases from J; bases unmatched to any gene: 5. This CDR3 has 16 residues. This chain's CDR3 is CASSLALNRGHEKLFF. DNA of the CDR3: TGTGCCAGCAGTTTAGCGCTAAACAGGGGGCATGAAAAACTGTTTTTT.

In this sample, this clonotype turned up a few times. The CDR3 loop is CSVWDPSGGLYNEQFF. CDR3 DNA sequence: TGCAGCGTATGGGACCCTAGCGGGGGCCTCTACAATGAGCAGTTCTTC. The V gene is TRBV29-1, the J gene TRBJ2-1; the match to TRBD2 covers 10 bases. The CDR3 has 16 residues. With 6 bases clipped from V and 3 bases from J, the junction kept 11 bases outside the gene matches. Germline lookup yields CDR1 SQVTM and CDR2 ANQGSEA.

V is TRBV5-1 and J is TRBJ2-5; D unclear. CDR1 is SGHRS and CDR2 is YFSETQ in the germline V gene. The CDR3 covers 13 residues. V gave up 4 bases and J gave up 3 bases, with 10 bases separating them. CDR3 loop: CASSLLQKETQYF. CDR3 coding DNA: TGCGCCAGCAGCCTCCTTCAAAAAGAGACCCAGTACTTC.

This chain connects TRBV29-1 to TRBJ1-5; a possible D gene is TRBD1 (6 bases). The CDR3 is made up of 12 amino acids. Trimming cost V 7 bases and J 9 bases, with 16 bases left between them. CDR1 SQVTM and CDR2 ANQGSEA come from the germline V gene. The CDR3 spells CSAWGAGGPQHF. The CDR3 coding sequence is TGCAGCGCCTGGGGGGCCGGCGGGCCCCAGCATTTT.

This chain joins TRBV9 and TRBJ2-7; weak D call: TRBD2 (7 bases). The CDR3 length is 15 residues. V lost 3 bases and J lost 2, with 15 bases in between. Germline loops: CDR1 SGDLS, CDR2 YYNGEE. The CDR3 region has the DNA TGTGCCAGCAGCGAGGGGGGGTCCATTACCTACGAGCAGTACTTC. It encodes CASSEGGSITYEQYF.

This clonotype was found a few times. This chain uses TRBV7-9 with TRBJ2-1; 9 bases align to TRBD1. CDR3 length: 15 residues. CDR1 is SEHNR and CDR2 is FQNEAQ in the germline V gene (reference sequence). J was trimmed by 6 bases and V by 5 bases; bases with no gene match: 8. The CDR3 nucleotides are TGTGCCAGCAGCCCCGCCGGGACAGGGATCAATGAGCAGTTCTTC. Translation: CASSPAGTGINEQFF.

This clonotype showed up many times. The rearrangement joins TRBV12-3 or TRBV12-4 to TRBJ2-1, with 8 nucleotides matching TRBD1. J gave up 9 bases and V 7 bases, and 8 bases lay outside the gene matches. The CDR3 extends over 13 amino acids. The CDR3 reads CASTHRGSFEQFF. The DNA for the CDR3 is TGTGCCAGCACCCACAGGGGGTCGTTTGAGCAGTTCTTC.

This clonotype was seen a single time. With a much larger clone just one base away, this may be a read error. This chain joins TRBV20-1 and TRBJ2-3, with TRBD2 identical over 7 bases. Germline CDR1 and CDR2: DFQATT and SNEGSKA (reference sequence). The CDR3 spans 14 residues. Unmatched junction bases numbered 5, after V lost 5 bases and J lost 0 bases. CDR3 residues: CSAPLAASTDTQYF. In DNA form, the CDR3 reads TGCAGTGCTCCCCTAGCGGCTAGCACAGATACGCAGTATTTT.

This clonotype was observed many times. A read error may account for a junction end that differs from germline. The genes are TRBV7-7 and TRBJ2-1; TRBD2 matches 8 bases. Per germline, CDR1 SSHAT and CDR2 FNYEAQ (reference sequence). This CDR3 is built from 14 residues. CDR3 in amino acids: CASSPRGVYNEQFF. The CDR3 DNA reads TGTGCTAGCAGCCCGCGGGGGGTCTACAATGAGCAGTTCTTC.

This chain joins TRBV4-2 and TRBJ2-3; D is perhaps TRBD1 or TRBD2 (5 bases each). Germline assignment: CDR1 LGHNA and CDR2 YNFKEQ. This CDR3 is built from 16 residues. V lost 4 bases and J lost 2, with 16 bases in between. CDR3 sequence reads: CASSPDLGPLTDTQYF. The CDR3 bases are TGTGCCAGCAGCCCAGACCTGGGACCGCTCACAGATACGCAGTATTTT.

The V and J genes are TRBV2 and TRBJ1-2; D ambiguous. Germline V gene data show CDR1 as SNHLY and CDR2 as FYNNEI. V lost 2 bases, J lost 8 bases, and 12 bases lay in between. The CDR3 is made up of 13 amino acids. The CDR3 reads CASSEKRLSGYTF. CDR3 nucleotides: TGTGCCAGCAGTGAAAAACGACTTTCCGGCTACACCTTC.

The J gene is TRBJ2-3, the V gene TRBV5-1; TRBD2 agrees at 13 bases. The CDR3 length is 18 residues. CDR1 is SGHRS and CDR2 is YFSETQ in the germline V gene. The ends lost 5 bases at V and 0 bases at J; junction bases unmatched: 9. The CDR3 DNA reads as TGCGCCAGCAGTTTCCCCCGACTAGCGGGGGGCAGCACAGATACGCAGTATTTT. Protein: CASSFPRLAGGSTDTQYF.

This clonotype was recorded only once. The V call is TRBV29-1, the J call TRBJ2-2; either TRBD1 or TRBD2 may fit D (5 bases each). The V end lost 7 bases, the J end lost 4 bases, and 10 bases lay between the germline ends. Germline lookup yields CDR1 SQVTM and CDR2 ANQGSEA. The CDR3 contains 12 residues. CDR3 sequence reads: CSAKGSTGELFF. The CDR3, as DNA: TGCAGCGCAAAGGGGAGCACCGGGGAGCTGTTTTTT.

The chain carries TRBV6-6 and TRBJ1-1; D remains ambiguous. The CDR3 covers 13 residues. Trimming removed 10 bases from V and 0 bases from J, with 12 bases in between. Germline V CDR1 and CDR2: MNHNY, SVGAGI (reference sequence). The CDR3, as DNA: TGTGCCATTTCCTTTGGGCTGAACACTGAAGCTTTCTTT. It specifies CAISFGLNTEAFF.

The V gene is TRBV20-1, the J gene TRBJ2-2, with 10 bases matching TRBD2. V lost 1 base and J lost 1; bases outside the gene matches: 0. The CDR3 has 15 residues. From germline, CDR1 is DFQATT and CDR2 SNEGSKA (reference sequence). DNA for the CDR3: TGCAGTGCTAGAGGGACTAGCGGGAACACCGGGGAGCTGTTTTTT. This sequence encodes CSARGTSGNTGELFF.